One and the same sample provided the 2 T cell receptor beta chains below, sequenced in a study of OX40 agonist ivuxolimab in advanced cancers. Data came from immunoSEQ multiplex PCR; TCRdb stores just in-frame clones and leaves some out. Here the sample spans 60,000 or so clones, 70% to 90% being singletons. The specimen comprised CD4+ or CD8+ T cells sorted from blood, sampled in a trial of the OX40 agonist ivuxolimab. The receptors shown here come from an adult with an advanced solid tumor such as melanoma, head and neck, liver or kidney cancer.

The J gene is TRBJ1-3, the V gene TRBV13; D remains unclear. V lost 2 bases and J 1 base, leaving 9 bases between the germline ends. The CDR3 length is 15 residues. Germline V lookup: CDR1 PRHDT, CDR2 FYEKMQ (reference sequence). The CDR3 protein is CASSLQVGSGNTIYF. CDR3 bases: TGTGCCAGCAGCTTACAGGTGGGATCTGGAAACACCATATATTTT. Full variable domain (rest looked up from reference TRBV13 and TRBJ1-3): AAGVIQSPRHLIKEKRETATLKCYPIPRHDTVYWYQQGPGQDPQFLISFYEKMQSDKGSIPDRFSAQQFSDYHSELNMSSLELGDSALYFCASSLQVGSGNTIYFGEGSWLTVV.

V usage is TRBV6-5 and J usage is TRBJ1-2, with D unresolved. The CDR3 has 13 amino acids. V was clipped by 2 bases and J by 7 bases, with 11 bases between them. The germline V gene encodes CDR1 MNHEY and CDR2 SVGAGI. The CDR3 is CASSYEGVRGYTF. CDR3 nucleotides: TGTGCCAGCAGTTACGAAGGAGTACGTGGCTACACCTTC.